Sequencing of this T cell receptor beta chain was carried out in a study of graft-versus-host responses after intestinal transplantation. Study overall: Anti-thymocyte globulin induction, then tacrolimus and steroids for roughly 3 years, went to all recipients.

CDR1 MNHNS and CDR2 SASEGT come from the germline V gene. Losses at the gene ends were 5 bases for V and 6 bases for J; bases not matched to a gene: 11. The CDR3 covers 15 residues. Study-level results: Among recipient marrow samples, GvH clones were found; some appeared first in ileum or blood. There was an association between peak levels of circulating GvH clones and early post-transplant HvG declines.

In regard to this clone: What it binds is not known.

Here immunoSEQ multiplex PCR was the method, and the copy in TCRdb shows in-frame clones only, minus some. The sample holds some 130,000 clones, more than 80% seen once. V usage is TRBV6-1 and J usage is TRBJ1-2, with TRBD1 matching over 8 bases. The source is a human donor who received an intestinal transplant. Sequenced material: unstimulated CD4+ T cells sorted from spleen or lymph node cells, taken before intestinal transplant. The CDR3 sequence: CASSSGQGEGDGYTF. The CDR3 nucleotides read TGTGCCAGCAGTTCCGGACAGGGAGAGGGCGATGGCTACACCTTC.